This T cell receptor beta chain is from a study of blood T cell repertoires in COVID-19. TCRdb's table, derived via immunoSEQ multiplex PCR, lists solely in-frame clones and lacks some. The sample includes about 440,000 clones, roughly 87% seen only once; the top ten take approximately 0.65%. V shed 6 bases and J 11 bases; nucleotides not matched to a gene: 21. The CDR3 spans 19 residues. Looked up from germline, CDR1 is LGHNT and CDR2 is FRNRAP. The sequence was collected from a young man who had recovered from COVID-19. Sequencing was done on a sample of PBMCs or T cells enriched from blood (not recorded which). The chain recombines TRBV12-5 with TRBJ1-6, with 11 bases lining up with TRBD1. CDR3 in DNA: TGTGCTAGTGGAAATACCCCGAAGGGACAGGGGGACTTCCTTACACCCCTCCACTTT. Its protein is CASGNTPKGQGDFLTPLHF.